This T cell receptor beta chain was obtained from a study of cytotoxic CD8 clonotypes in ibrutinib-treated CLL. Study-wide findings and caveats: Baseline levels of clonality went above those of age-matched healthy donors and moved with circulating CD8+ T-cell counts. Clonality rose at ibrutinib response, held steady in sustained remission, and fell toward baseline at progression.

To note about this clone: Its specificity is not known.

Germline V gives CDR1 SGHTA, CDR2 FQGNSA. The CDR3 length is 13 residues. V was clipped by 3 bases and J by 4 bases, with 7 bases between them. Data came from immunoSEQ multiplex PCR; TCRdb stores just in-frame clones and leaves some out. The repertoire holds roughly 330,000 clones, with 67% as singletons. The sequence derives from a human donor with chronic lymphocytic leukemia. The chain employs TRBV7-2 and TRBJ1-3, with D hard to call. Sequencing was performed on PBMCs, taken after 36 months of ibrutinib treatment. CDR3 amino acids: CASSFDAGNTIYF. The CDR3 DNA reads TGTGCCAGCAGCTTCGACGCCGGAAACACCATATATTTT.